This entry lists 4 T cell receptor beta chains sequenced from one sample in a study of blood T cells in healthy people across ages. Primers used in a second PCR of roughly 6 to 11 cycles were a sample-barcoded 5' primer and a J-beta primer mix. TCRdb recomputed calls from the 5' RACE reads with MiXCR, one row per CDR3 protein. This table has some 1.5 million distinct CDR3 sequences, roughly 43% appearing once. The sample was blood. All receptors come from a woman younger than 35 in good health.

This clonotype was seen a few times. J is TRBJ2-3 and V is TRBV18; 8 positions match TRBD1. Trimming cost V 3 bases and J 3 bases; bases outside gene matches: 5. This CDR3 has 15 amino acids. CDR1 is KGHSH, CDR2 LQKENI, per germline. The CDR3 DNA is TGTGCCAGCTCACCTGGGCAGGGGGCGACAGATACGCAGTATTTT. Translation: CASSPGQGATDTQYF.

This clonotype has a count of ten or more. The genes are TRBV6-6 and TRBJ1-2, with TRBD1 matching 8 bases. The CDR3 is 14 residues long. Per the germline V gene, CDR1 is MNHNY and CDR2 is SVGAGI (reference sequence). V lost 2 bases to trimming and J lost 7 bases; unmatched junction nucleotides: 6. The CDR3 loop is CASSYPDRGGGYTF. The CDR3 coding sequence is TGTGCCAGCAGTTACCCCGACAGGGGTGGTGGCTACACCTTC.

This clonotype has a handful of counts. The gene calls are TRBV20-1 and TRBJ2-1; D possibly uses TRBD1 or TRBD2 (6 bases each). The CDR3 extends over 16 amino acids. Germline V gene data show CDR1 as DFQATT and CDR2 as SNEGSKA (reference sequence). V was cut by 2 bases and J by 2 bases, with 16 bases left in between. In DNA, the CDR3 is TGCAGTGCTAGACCCAGGGGTAGCGGTACCTACAATGAGCAGTTCTTC. Its protein is CSARPRGSGTYNEQFF.

The chain carries TRBV11-2 and TRBJ2-2; D is uncertain. The CDR3 covers 16 residues. Trimming cost V 6 bases and J 0 bases, with 14 bases left between them. Germline CDR1 SGHAT, CDR2 FQNNGV. This CDR3 is CASSLFPGSNTGELFF. Here the CDR3 DNA reads TGTGCCAGCAGTCTCTTCCCGGGTTCGAACACCGGGGAGCTGTTTTTT.